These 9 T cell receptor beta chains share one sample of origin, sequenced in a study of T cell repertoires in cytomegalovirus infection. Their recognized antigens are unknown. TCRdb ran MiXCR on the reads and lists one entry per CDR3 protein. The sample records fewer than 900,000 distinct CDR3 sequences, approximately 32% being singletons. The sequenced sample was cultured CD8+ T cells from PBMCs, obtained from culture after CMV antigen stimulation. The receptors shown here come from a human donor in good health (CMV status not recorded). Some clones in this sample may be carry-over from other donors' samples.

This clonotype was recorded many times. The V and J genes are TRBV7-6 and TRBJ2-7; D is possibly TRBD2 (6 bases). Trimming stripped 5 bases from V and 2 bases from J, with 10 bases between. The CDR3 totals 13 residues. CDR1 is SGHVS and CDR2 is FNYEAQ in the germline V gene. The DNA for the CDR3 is TGTGCCAGCAGCCCGGGGGTTACCTACGAGCAGTACTTC. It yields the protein CASSPGVTYEQYF.

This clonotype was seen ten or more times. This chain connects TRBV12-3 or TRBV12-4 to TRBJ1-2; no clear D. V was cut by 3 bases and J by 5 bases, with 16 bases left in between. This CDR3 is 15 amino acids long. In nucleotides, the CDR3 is TGTGCCAGCAGTTTTAAGGAGATAGGTCTTTATGGCTACACCTTC. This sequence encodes CASSFKEIGLYGYTF.

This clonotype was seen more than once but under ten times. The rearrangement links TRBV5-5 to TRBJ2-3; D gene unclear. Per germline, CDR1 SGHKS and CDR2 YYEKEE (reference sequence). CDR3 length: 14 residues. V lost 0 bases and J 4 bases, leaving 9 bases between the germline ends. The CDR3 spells CASSLEKPSDTQYF. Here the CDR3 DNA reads TGTGCCAGCAGCTTGGAGAAGCCTTCAGATACGCAGTATTTT.

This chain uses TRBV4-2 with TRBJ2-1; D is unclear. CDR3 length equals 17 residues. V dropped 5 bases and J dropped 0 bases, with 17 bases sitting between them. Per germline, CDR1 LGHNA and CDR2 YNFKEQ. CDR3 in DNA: TGTGCCAGCAGCAAAAGCCCAGATCATCTCTCCTACAATGAGCAGTTCTTC. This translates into CASSKSPDHLSYNEQFF.

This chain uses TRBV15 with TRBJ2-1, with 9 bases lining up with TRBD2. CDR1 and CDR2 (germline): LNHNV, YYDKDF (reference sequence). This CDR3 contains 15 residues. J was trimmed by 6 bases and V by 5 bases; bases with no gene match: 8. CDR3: CATSRAGGLSNEQFF. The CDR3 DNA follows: TGTGCCACCAGCCGGGCGGGGGGGCTCTCCAATGAGCAGTTCTTC.

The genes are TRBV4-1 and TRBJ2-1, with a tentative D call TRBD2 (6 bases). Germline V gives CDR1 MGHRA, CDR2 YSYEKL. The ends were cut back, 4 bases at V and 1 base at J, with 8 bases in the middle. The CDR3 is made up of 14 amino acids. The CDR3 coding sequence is TGCGCCAGCAGCCGGGGGGATTCCTACAATGAGCAGTTCTTC. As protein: CASSRGDSYNEQFF.

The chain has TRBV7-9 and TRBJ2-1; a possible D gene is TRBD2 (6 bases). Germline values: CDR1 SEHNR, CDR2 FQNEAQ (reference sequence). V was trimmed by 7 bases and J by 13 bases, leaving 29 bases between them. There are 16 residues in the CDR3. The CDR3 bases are TGTGCCAGCACCCCTGGAGGGATATGCCCCTGTCGCAAACAGTTCTTC. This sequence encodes CASTPGGICPCRKQFF.

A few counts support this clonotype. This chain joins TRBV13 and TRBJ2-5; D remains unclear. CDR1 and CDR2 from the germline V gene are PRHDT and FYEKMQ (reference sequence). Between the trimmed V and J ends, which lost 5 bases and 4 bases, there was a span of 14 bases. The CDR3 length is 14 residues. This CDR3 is CASSHRLRRETQYF. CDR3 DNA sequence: TGTGCCAGCAGCCACCGGTTAAGGAGAGAGACCCAGTACTTC.

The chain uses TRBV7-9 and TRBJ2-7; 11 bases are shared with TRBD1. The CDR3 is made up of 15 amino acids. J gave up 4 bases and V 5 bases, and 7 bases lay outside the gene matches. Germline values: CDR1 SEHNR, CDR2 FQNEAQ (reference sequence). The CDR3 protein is CASSQGGTGGYEQYF. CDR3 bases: TGTGCCAGCAGCCAAGGAGGGACAGGGGGATACGAGCAGTACTTC. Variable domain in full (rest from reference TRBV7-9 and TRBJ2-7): DTGVSQNPRHKITKRGQNVTFRCDPISEHNRLYWYRQTLGQGPEFLTYFQNEAQLEKSRLLSDRFSAERPKGSFSTLEIQRTEQGDSAMYLCASSQGGTGGYEQYFGPGTRLTVT.